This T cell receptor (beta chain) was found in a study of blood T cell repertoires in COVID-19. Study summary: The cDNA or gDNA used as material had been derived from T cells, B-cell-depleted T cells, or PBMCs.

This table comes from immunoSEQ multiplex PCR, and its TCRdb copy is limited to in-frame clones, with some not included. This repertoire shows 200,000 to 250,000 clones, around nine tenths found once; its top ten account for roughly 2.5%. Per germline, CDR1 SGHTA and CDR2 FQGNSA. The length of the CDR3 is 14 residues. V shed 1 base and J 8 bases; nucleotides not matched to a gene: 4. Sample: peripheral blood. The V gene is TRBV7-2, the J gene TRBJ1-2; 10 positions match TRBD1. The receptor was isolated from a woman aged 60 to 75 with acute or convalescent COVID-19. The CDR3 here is CASSLGQGAWGYTF. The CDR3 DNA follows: TGTGCCAGCAGCTTAGGACAGGGGGCTTGGGGCTACACCTTC.